This T cell receptor beta chain was found in a study of beta chain features in type 1 diabetes. Expressed TCRB transcripts were sequenced because the isolated RNA had all been reverse transcribed beforehand. Generated by immunoSEQ multiplex PCR, the TCRdb table keeps only in-frame clones and is missing some. The sample shows hundreds of thousands of clones, 55% to 70% of them seen only once. This clone was recorded a few times. Sequenced: naive CD4+ T cells from blood. The clonotype originates from a man younger than 45 in good health.

The CDR3 protein is CASSSTWGGSYNEQFF. CDR3 in DNA: TGTGCCAGCAGCTCAACCTGGGGCGGATCCTACAATGAGCAGTTCTTC. The gene calls are TRBV7-9 and TRBJ2-1; a weak D match, TRBD1 (5 bases). This CDR3 is built from 16 residues. The germline CDR1 and CDR2 sequences are SEHNR and FQNEAQ (reference sequence). V dropped 4 bases and J dropped 1 base, with 14 bases sitting between them.